This entry lists 11 T cell receptor beta chains sequenced from one sample in a study of cytomegalovirus exposure and HLA in healthy donors. PCR was performed using 60 Vbeta and 13 Jbeta primers. The method was immunoSEQ multiplex PCR; TCRdb's version includes in-frame clones alone and lacks a portion of them. The sample carries some 130,000 clones, 65% to 85% recorded once. The sequenced sample was PBMCs. Source of these receptors: a boy younger than 18 in good health and CMV-seronegative.

This clone has just one count. The chain is built from TRBV11-3 and TRBJ2-7; possibly TRBD1 for D (8 bases). Looked up from germline, CDR1 is SGHNT and CDR2 is YENEEA. The CDR3 is made up of 15 amino acids. V was clipped by 5 bases and J by 1 base, with 15 bases between them. CDR3 bases: TGTGCCAGCAGCCCCGACAGGGGACTATCCTACGAGCAGTACTTC. This codes for CASSPDRGLSYEQYF.

The chain links TRBV7-2 to TRBJ2-5; 10 bases match TRBD2. Trimming took 5 bases from V and 1 from J; bases not matched to a gene: 10. Per germline, CDR1 SGHTA and CDR2 FQGNSA. This CDR3 has 17 residues. CDR3 nucleotide sequence: TGTGCCAGCAGCCGTACCGGACTAGCGGAATTCCAAGAGACCCAGTACTTC. Translating gives CASSRTGLAEFQETQYF.

The chain links TRBV28 to TRBJ2-7, with D maybe TRBD2 (5 bases). CDR1 is MDHEN, CDR2 SYDVKM, per germline. The CDR3 runs 15 residues. Trimming took off 3 bases at V and 4 bases at J, with 16 bases between the two ends. The CDR3 DNA follows: TGTGCCAGCAGTTTGAGGGCAGGAGCCTCATACGAGCAGTACTTC. It is translated as CASSLRAGASYEQYF. Together with reference TRBV28 and TRBJ2-7, the CDR3 gives the full variable domain: DVKVTQSSRYLVKRTGEKVFLECVQDMDHENMFWYRQDPGLGLRLIYFSYDVKMKEKGDIPEGYSVSREKKERFSLILESASTNQTSMYLCASSLRAGASYEQYFGPGTRLTVT.

This clone came up a few times. This rearrangement joins TRBV4-2 to TRBJ2-1, with 11 bases fitting TRBD1. Germline V lookup: CDR1 LGHNA, CDR2 YNFKEQ. The V and J ends lost 6 bases and 8 bases, in that order; junction bases with no gene match: 9. The CDR3 loop spans 15 amino acids. DNA of the CDR3: TGTGCCAGCAGTTTTGGACAGGGGGCTGTGGATGAGCAGTTCTTC. Residues: CASSFGQGAVDEQFF.

The chain is built from TRBV7-3 and TRBJ2-1, with a tentative D call TRBD2 (6 bases). The CDR3 length is 16 residues. Per the germline V gene, CDR1 is SGHTA and CDR2 is FQGTGA. Trimming removed 4 bases at V and 4 bases at J, with 17 bases between. The CDR3 here is CASSSTPVAEYNEQFF. The CDR3 region has the DNA TGTGCCAGCAGCTCCACCCCGGTAGCGGAGTACAATGAGCAGTTCTTC. Filled out from reference TRBV7-3 and TRBJ2-1, the complete variable domain reads GAGVSQTPSNKVTEKGKYVELRCDPISGHTALYWYRQSLGQGPEFLIYFQGTGAADDSGLPNDRFFAVRPEGSVSTLKIQRTERGDSAVYLCASSSTPVAEYNEQFFGPGTRLTVL.

The V and J genes are TRBV28 and TRBJ2-3; D unresolved. This CDR3 has 15 amino acids. Trimming left V 2 bases short and J 2 bases short, with 11 bases between. The germline gives CDR1 MDHEN, CDR2 SYDVKM. The CDR3 loop reads CASSLTTRLTDTQYF. As DNA, the CDR3 is TGTGCCAGCAGTTTAACGACCAGGCTCACAGATACGCAGTATTTT.

In this sample, this clone turned up a few times. The chain is built from TRBV2 and TRBJ1-1; D is possibly TRBD1 (6 bases). V lost 5 bases and J 1 base, leaving 11 bases between the germline ends. The germline V gene encodes CDR1 SNHLY and CDR2 FYNNEI. This CDR3 is 14 amino acids long. The CDR3 loop reads CASSTGTANTEAFF. The CDR3 DNA reads TGTGCCAGCAGTACAGGGACGGCGAACACTGAAGCTTTCTTT.

The chain is built from TRBV6-1 and TRBJ1-5; tentatively, D is TRBD1 (6 bases). Per germline, CDR1 MNHNS and CDR2 SASEGT. V shed 3 bases and J shed 4 bases, with 16 bases lying between them. CDR3 length: 16 amino acids. CDR3 coding DNA: TGTGCCAGCAGTGAGGGGGCGAGGTTAGCAAATCAGCCCCAGCATTTT. This translates into CASSEGARLANQPQHF.

The rearrangement uses TRBV27 and TRBJ2-3; tentative D call: TRBD1 (5 bases). Looked up from germline, CDR1 is MNHEY and CDR2 is SMNVEV (reference sequence). This CDR3 has 13 amino acids. V shed 2 bases and J shed 8 bases, with 11 bases lying between them. The CDR3 protein is CASSLDRRGTQYF. DNA for the CDR3: TGTGCCAGCAGTTTAGACAGACGTGGTACGCAGTATTTT.

The chain has TRBV5-8 and TRBJ2-4; 7 bases agree with TRBD2. Per germline, CDR1 SGHTS and CDR2 YDEGEE. Germline trimming cut 6 bases from V and 4 bases from J; bases unmatched to any gene: 4. The CDR3 spans 13 residues. CDR3 region: CASKGRGKNIQYF. For the CDR3, the DNA is TGTGCCAGCAAAGGGAGGGGAAAAAACATTCAGTACTTC.

This chain joins TRBV18 and TRBJ2-1, with D possibly being TRBD2 (7 bases). Looked up from germline, CDR1 is KGHSH and CDR2 is LQKENI. The CDR3 totals 16 residues. Trimming stripped 4 bases from V and 2 bases from J, with 15 bases between. The CDR3 loop reads CASSLLAEGAYNEQFF. The CDR3 DNA is TGTGCCAGCTCACTCCTAGCGGAGGGGGCCTACAATGAGCAGTTCTTC.